This T cell receptor (beta chain) was identified during a study of T cell responses to AZD1222 COVID-19 vaccine. Overall study context: Pooling of second doses given at about 4 or about 12 weeks was done.

Study observations and caveats: A reported finding is that nearly half of spike-specific TCRs target unmutated variant regions. Clonal diversity may have been underestimated, and the donors were mostly white British, with more females than males.

Notes on this clone: Its antigen is not identified.

Repertoires were generated with immunoSEQ multiplex PCR, while TCRdb's copy carries only in-frame clones and drops some. The repertoire holds around 110,000 clones, with about 92% as singletons. The CDR3 runs 16 residues. Trimming left V 5 bases short and J 3 bases short, with 17 bases between. Germline CDR1 reads SEHNR; CDR2 reads FQNEAQ (reference sequence). The clonotype was recovered from an adult in good health. Sequenced material: peripheral blood, taken on day 0 of AZD1222 vaccination. V is TRBV7-9 and J is TRBJ1-3; D may be TRBD1 (6 bases). The DNA for the CDR3 is TGTGCCAGCAGCCGGAGGGGGGCAGGGAATGGAAACACCATATATTTT. It encodes CASSRRGAGNGNTIYF.